This T cell receptor (beta chain) was recorded in a study of T cell responses to AZD1222 COVID-19 vaccine. Study-level information: Combined were second doses at about 4 or about 12 weeks. Study results and limitations: Variant regions that are unmutated are reportedly the target of nearly half of spike-specific TCRs.

Profiling relied on immunoSEQ multiplex PCR, and the TCRdb table lists in-frame clones only, not all of them. Among more than 85,000 clones listed, around 93% were seen once. The table lists this clone with a count of one. The antigen is undetermined. V lost 5 bases to trimming and J lost 7 bases, with 29 bases between them. Looked up from germline, CDR1 is SGHTA and CDR2 is FQGTGA. The CDR3 sequence is 18 residues long. The specimen was peripheral blood, collected on day 0 of AZD1222 vaccination. J is TRBJ1-2 and V is TRBV7-3; tentative D call: TRBD1 (6 bases). The receptor comes from an adult in good health. The CDR3 nucleotides read TGTGCCAGCAGCCTCCGGACAGAAGGCCGGGGCTCCTATAGTGGCTACACCTTC. It translates to CASSLRTEGRGSYSGYTF.